The rows below give T cell receptor beta chains drawn from one sample of a study of T cell changes during pregnancy in multiple sclerosis. Assay used: immunoSEQ multiplex PCR; TCRdb lists only in-frame clones, some missing. Of around 110,000 clones listed, 85% to 95% are singletons. Sequenced here: peripheral blood, sampled after pregnancy. The receptors come from a female donor with multiple sclerosis, enrolled in a pregnancy study. CDR3s leave out the opening cysteine and the closing phenylalanine or tryptophan.

V gene: TRBV18
CDR3 protein: ASSPQGDTEAF

V gene: TRBV27
CDR3 protein: ASSPNQLAGFRDTQY

V gene: TRBV6-5
CDR3 protein: ASSYGTYYEQY

V gene: TRBV7-8
CDR3 protein: ASSLVARETEAF

V gene: TRBV6-1
CDR3 protein: ASTVAGRTGELF

V gene: TRBV27
CDR3 protein: ASSGGMNTEAF

V gene: TRBV5-1
CDR3 protein: ASSSVGSGENIQY

V gene: TRBV5-1
CDR3 protein: ASSLGGLAGGYEQY

V gene: TRBV7-2
CDR3 protein: ASSRDWTGGNGYT

V gene: TRBV18
CDR3 protein: ASSTTGQGYEQY

V gene: TRBV19
CDR3 protein: ASSIDRDRGPTLKGPQH

V gene: TRBV11-2
CDR3 protein: ASSLDPERGYQETQY

V gene: TRBV18
CDR3 protein: ASSITTDSNQPQH

V gene: TRBV21-1
CDR3 protein: ASSKALADNYGYT

V gene: TRBV7-2
CDR3 protein: ASSLVKGPVEQY

V gene: TRBV7-3
CDR3 protein: ASSLLVRMSTDTQY

V gene: TRBV28
CDR3 protein: ASSLGQGGGTEAF

V gene: TRBV11-1
CDR3 protein: ASSLDRGDTQY

V gene: TRBV5-1
CDR3 protein: ASSYRWASGVTSTDTQY

V gene: TRBV6-1
CDR3 protein: ASSERRRDYNEQF

V gene: TRBV28
CDR3 protein: ASTVLGGENTEAF

V gene: TRBV9
CDR3 protein: ASSLPGLAYNEQF

V gene: TRBV7-6
CDR3 protein: ASSLGTSGTYEQY